This T cell receptor (beta chain) was sequenced for a study of control samples from healthy donors and cancer patients. Clones were read by immunoSEQ multiplex PCR, and TCRdb kept only the in-frame ones, dropping some. This table holds around 200,000 clones, roughly nine tenths found once. Trimming cost V 0 bases and J 1 base; bases outside gene matches: 8. The CDR3 length is 17 residues. CDR1 is LGHNA, CDR2 YNFKEQ, per germline. This receptor was taken from a young woman in good health. The rearrangement uses TRBV4-2 and TRBJ1-1; TRBD1 aligns across 7 bases. Sequenced input: blood. The CDR3 sequence: CASSQDKGRGGNTEAFF. The CDR3 region has the DNA TGTGCCAGCAGCCAAGATAAGGGCAGGGGGGGGAACACTGAAGCTTTCTTT.